This TCR beta chain emerged from a study of T-cell reconstitution after alpha-beta-depleted transplantation in children. This CDR3 spans 17 amino acids. V gave up 2 bases and J gave up 5 bases; unmatched junction bases: 11. CDR1 and CDR2 from the germline V gene are MNHEY and SVGEGT. Unique molecular identifiers tagged the TCRbeta library. TCRdb used MiXCR to reprocess the PCR reads, holding one entry per CDR3 protein. The top ten hold around 4.5% of the sample, which has about 360,000 distinct CDR3 sequences, roughly 15% seen once. Specimen: PBMCs, collected from the stem cell graft. The receptor comes from a human donor who donated a stem cell graft to a child with Fanconi anemia. The chain carries TRBV6-2 or TRBV6-3 and TRBJ2-5; 10 bases agree with TRBD2. The CDR3 sequence is CASSYDFQRGGKETQYF. The CDR3 DNA is TGTGCCAGCAGTTACGACTTCCAGCGGGGGGGCAAGGAGACCCAGTACTTC.